This T cell receptor beta chain was recovered during a study of blood T cell repertoires in COVID-19 (dated by TCRdb to the early 2020s). Context from the whole study: Samples from collaborators originated in the United States, Italy and Spain and spanned both the acute and convalescent phases of COVID-19. The repertoires were released in a freely available public database meant as a resource for research on the immune response to SARS-CoV-2. Where available, HLA class I and class II types were obtained from metadata supplied by the sample provider rather than from assay-based typing. Nearly every sample came with metadata listing a de-identified subject ID, COVID-19 status, age in years and sex. The samples were drawn from two sources: the first 160 participants of the ongoing ImmuneRACE study, and some 1,300 subjects contributed by 6 global collaborators. The prospective study material was composed of cDNA or gDNA derived from T cells, B-cell-depleted T cells, or PBMCs. Subjects who had been exposed to COVID-19, were actively infected with it, or had recovered from it provided the deeply sampled blood TCRbeta repertoires that made up the dataset. Points the paper makes about the study in general: The quantity of clinical and demographic metadata differed by source and by participant and was supplied without curation.

Cut back by 2 bases and 8 bases, the V and J ends lie 12 bases apart. Sequences LGHDT (CDR1) and YNNKEL (CDR2) are obtained from the germline V gene (reference sequence). There are 13 amino acids in the CDR3, from cysteine to phenylalanine inclusive. Just the 39-base CDR3 DNA is kept, in frame starting at base 1. Only a few counts were recorded for this clone. This receptor's antigen is unknown. No per-base quality is available; no much larger clone lies one base away. Each collaborating institution followed its own protocols to collect whole blood in K2EDTA tubes. Collaborator samples were shipped for TCRbeta analysis as frozen whole blood, isolated PBMCs, or DNA extracted from either sample type. TCRbeta CDR3 regions were amplified from genomic DNA using the immunoSEQ Assay, a bias-controlled multiplex PCR. Per the authors' processing: Within the assay, amplification of reference gene primers was used to estimate how many nucleated cells each sample contained. To quantify the absolute abundance of each unique TCRbeta CDR3 rearrangement, sequence reads were collapsed and filtered. For each sample, productive Simpson clonality was calculated as the square root of Simpson's diversity index over productive rearrangements. Not all clones reach the TCRdb copy of this immuneACCESS table, which keeps in-frame sequences only. Checked studies attribute under half of the gap to unresolved V genes and leave the rest unexplained. That table gives V, J and clone size, and the DNA gave D and trimming. The sample table lists some 150,000 clones, about 87% of them with a count of one. The ten largest clones take up over 5% of the sample.

Sequenced sample: peripheral blood. The clonotype was recovered from a human donor in a cohort sampled during active COVID-19. The V and J segments used are TRBV3-1 (or the pseudogene TRBV3-2) and TRBJ1-2; the D region possibly corresponds to TRBD1 (6 bases align). The CDR3 corresponds to CASSQRRGNGYTF. The sequenced DNA is TGTGCCAGCAGCCAACGCAGGGGAAACGGCTACACCTTC.